Below, 13 T cell receptor beta chains from the same sample are listed, as sequenced in a study of PD-1 blockade in classical Hodgkin lymphoma. Brentuximab vedotin exposure varied, and every patient relapsed after autologous stem cell transplantation. Only in-frame clones appear in the TCRdb table, and some are missing; sequencing was by immunoSEQ multiplex PCR. In the table there are 17,000 or so clones, about 80% of which are singletons. This specimen consisted of peripheral blood mononuclear cells (PBMCs), obtained before the second cycle of nivolumab. Receptors were obtained from a human donor with classical Hodgkin lymphoma.

Only a few counts were recorded for this clone. The chain carries TRBV27 and TRBJ2-1, with D perhaps TRBD2 (6 bases). The germline V gene has CDR1 MNHEY and CDR2 SMNVEV (reference sequence). V gave up 1 base and J gave up 5 bases, with 9 bases separating them. The CDR3 is 14 amino acids. The CDR3 reads CASSLLEGNNEQFF. The CDR3 coding sequence is TGTGCCAGCAGTTTATTGGAGGGGAACAATGAGCAGTTCTTC.

As for this clone: The sample holds other DNA sequences that translate to the same CDR3. The CDR3 nucleotides are TGCGCCAGCAGCCTCCGGACAGGGGGGGGCAATGAGCAGTTCTTC. Encoded protein: CASSLRTGGGNEQFF. The gene calls are TRBV5-1 and TRBJ2-1; TRBD1 agrees at 10 bases. J gave up 6 bases and V 4 bases, and 7 bases lay outside the gene matches. Germline loops: CDR1 SGHRS, CDR2 YFSETQ. The CDR3 length is 15 residues.

The genes are TRBV5-4 and TRBJ2-2; 8 bases are a match to TRBD1. The trim removed 4 bases at V and 2 bases at J, leaving 4 bases unmatched. CDR3 size: 15 residues. CDR1 and CDR2 from the germline V gene are SGHNT and YYREEE (reference sequence). CDR3 bases: TGTGCCAGCAGCCCAGGGGGCTTTAACACCGGGGAGCTGTTTTTT. Encoded protein: CASSPGGFNTGELFF.

This clone was seen a handful of times. The gene calls are TRBV18 and TRBJ2-1; 13 bases line up with TRBD2. Trimming at V came to 3 bases and at J to 15 bases, leaving 8 bases not matched to a gene. CDR1 KGHSH and CDR2 LQKENI come from the germline V gene. The CDR3 runs to 14 residues. DNA for the CDR3: TGTGCCAGCTCACCGGGACTAGCGGGGCAACGGGGGTTCTTC. It codes for CASSPGLAGQRGFF.

Within the sample, this clone is medium-sized. This chain links TRBV5-6 with TRBJ1-1; perhaps TRBD1 as D (5 bases). Germline loops: CDR1 SGHDT, CDR2 YYEEEE. The CDR3 loop spans 16 amino acids. The V and J ends lost 1 base and 0 bases respectively, with 13 bases between them. CDR3 DNA sequence: TGTGCCAGCAGCTTGTTACTCTCAGGGATGAACACTGAAGCTTTCTTT. This translates into CASSLLLSGMNTEAFF.

J is TRBJ1-2 and V is TRBV30; a weak D match, TRBD1 (6 bases). The CDR3 is 14 amino acids. The ends were cut back, 2 bases at V and 4 bases at J, with 14 bases in the middle. Germline values: CDR1 GTSNPN, CDR2 SVGIG (reference sequence). CDR3 coding DNA: TGTGCCTGGAGTCCGACGGGGGGCGTCTATGGCTACACCTTC. Residues: CAWSPTGGVYGYTF. Looking up the rest from reference TRBV30 and TRBJ1-2 gives the full variable domain: SQTIHQWPATLVQPVGSPLSLECTVEGTSNPNLYWYRQAAGRGLQLLFYSVGIGQISSEVPQNLSASRPQDRQFILSSKKLLLSDSGFYLCAWSPTGGVYGYTFGSGTRLTVV.

This chain connects TRBV6-6 to TRBJ1-2; TRBD1 matches at 9 bases. CDR1 and CDR2 (germline): MNHNY, SVGAGI (reference sequence). The CDR3 has 16 residues. The V segment lost 5 bases and the J segment 8 bases; nucleotides outside the gene matches: 15. Written as DNA, the CDR3 is TGTGCCAGCAGTCCTCGGACAGGGGATTTTAATTGGGGCTACACCTTC. Its translation: CASSPRTGDFNWGYTF.

The gene calls are TRBV30 and TRBJ2-1; 9 bases fit TRBD1. Germline values: CDR1 GTSNPN, CDR2 SVGIG (reference sequence). The CDR3 consists of 16 residues. Unmatched junction bases numbered 10, after V lost 1 base and J lost 6 bases. The chain's CDR3 is CAWSGLSDRGGNEQFF. DNA of the CDR3: TGTGCCTGGAGTGGCCTCAGCGACAGGGGGGGCAATGAGCAGTTCTTC.

This clone was observed a few times. V is TRBV18 and J is TRBJ2-1; 9 bases agree with TRBD1. This CDR3 spans 17 amino acids. With 6 bases clipped from V and 2 bases from J, the junction kept 11 bases outside the gene matches. Germline CDR1 is KGHSH and CDR2 is LQKENI. The CDR3 reads CASSRPTGGFTYNEQFF. CDR3 DNA sequence: TGTGCCAGCTCTCGACCAACAGGGGGCTTCACCTACAATGAGCAGTTCTTC.

The chain links TRBV7-2 to TRBJ2-7; D gene unclear. In germline, CDR1 is SGHTA, CDR2 FQGNSA. Trimming took 5 bases from V and 3 from J, leaving 5 bases between them. The CDR3 loop spans 11 amino acids. The CDR3, as DNA: TGTGCCAGCAGCCTCTACTACGAGCAGTACTTC. Protein product: CASSLYYEQYF.

The V gene is TRBV14, the J gene TRBJ1-2; a possible D gene is TRBD1 (6 bases). CDR1 and CDR2 (germline): SGHDN, FVKESK. CDR3 length: 12 residues. Trimming cost V 4 bases and J 7 bases, with 10 bases left between them. The DNA of the CDR3 is TGTGCCAGCAGCCTGGGGGCCAGTGGCTACACCTTC. Its translation: CASSLGASGYTF.

This clone was found once. This chain links TRBV4-1 with TRBJ2-4; D gene uncertain. Trimming shortened V by 4 bases and J by 1 base, and 8 bases separated the two germline ends. In germline, CDR1 is MGHRA, CDR2 YSYEKL. The CDR3 is made up of 14 amino acids. The CDR3 bases are TGCGCCAGCAGCCCCTTACGGGCCAAAAACATTCAGTACTTC. This translates into CASSPLRAKNIQYF.

This chain joins TRBV19 and TRBJ2-3, with D perhaps matching TRBD2 (6 bases). From germline, CDR1 is LNHDA and CDR2 SQIVND (reference sequence). Trimming pared 9 bases from V and 2 bases from J, leaving 18 bases between. CDR3 length equals 15 residues. The CDR3, as DNA: TGTGCCAGCTCCCAAAGGGGACTTATCACAGATACGCAGTATTTT. As protein: CASSQRGLITDTQYF.